This T cell receptor (beta chain) was recorded in a study of cytotoxic CD8 clonotypes in ibrutinib-treated CLL. Overall study findings and caveats: The study found public clonotypes uncommon, contracting or stable on treatment.

Investigators sourced approximately 2 micrograms of genomic DNA from cryopreserved PBMCs for TCR beta libraries. The data were produced by immunoSEQ multiplex PCR, yet TCRdb's version contains in-frame clones alone and is incomplete. This sample has a few hundred thousand clones; roughly 80% occur once, and the top ten carry over 6.5%. A note on this clone: Its specificity is not known.

The CDR3 runs 12 residues. Trimming stripped 5 bases from V and 7 bases from J, with 9 bases between. The V gene's germline CDR1 is SGHTA and CDR2 FQGTGA. V and J are TRBV7-3 and TRBJ2-1, with D possibly matching TRBD1 (6 bases). This sample comprised PBMCs, obtained before ibrutinib treatment. This clonotype was sampled from a human donor with chronic lymphocytic leukemia. The CDR3 spells CASSLDSNEQFF. The CDR3 bases are TGTGCCAGCAGCCTGGACAGTAATGAGCAGTTCTTC. Supplemented by reference TRBV7-3 and TRBJ2-1, the full variable domain reads GAGVSQTPSNKVTEKGKYVELRCDPISGHTALYWYRQSLGQGPEFLIYFQGTGAADDSGLPNDRFFAVRPEGSVSTLKIQRTERGDSAVYLCASSLDSNEQFFGPGTRLTVL.